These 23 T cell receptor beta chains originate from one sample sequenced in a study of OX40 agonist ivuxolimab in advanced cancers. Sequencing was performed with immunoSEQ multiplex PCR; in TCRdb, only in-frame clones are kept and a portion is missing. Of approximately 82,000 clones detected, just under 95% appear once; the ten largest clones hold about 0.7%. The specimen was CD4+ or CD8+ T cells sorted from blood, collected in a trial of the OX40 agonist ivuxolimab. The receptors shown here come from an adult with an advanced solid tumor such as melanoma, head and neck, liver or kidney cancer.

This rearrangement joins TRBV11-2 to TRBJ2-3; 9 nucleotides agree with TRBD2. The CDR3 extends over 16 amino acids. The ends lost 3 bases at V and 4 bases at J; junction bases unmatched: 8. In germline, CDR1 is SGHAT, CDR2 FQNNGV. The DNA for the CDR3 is TGTGCCAGCAGCTTCCCCTCTGCGGGGGGGGCAGATACGCAGTATTTT. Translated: CASSFPSAGGADTQYF.

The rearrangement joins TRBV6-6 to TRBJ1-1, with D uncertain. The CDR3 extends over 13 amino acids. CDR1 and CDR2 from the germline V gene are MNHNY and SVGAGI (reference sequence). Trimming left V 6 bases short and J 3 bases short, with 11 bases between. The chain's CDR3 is CASSRLGDTEAFF. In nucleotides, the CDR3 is TGTGCCAGCAGCCGCCTTGGGGACACTGAAGCTTTCTTT.

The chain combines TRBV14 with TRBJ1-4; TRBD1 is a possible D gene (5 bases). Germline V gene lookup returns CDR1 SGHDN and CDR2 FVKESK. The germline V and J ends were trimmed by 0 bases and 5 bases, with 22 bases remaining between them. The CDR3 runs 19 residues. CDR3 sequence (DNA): TGTGCCAGCAGCCAAGATCTACGTCTACCGGGGGGATTAAATGAAAAACTGTTTTTT. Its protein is CASSQDLRLPGGLNEKLFF.

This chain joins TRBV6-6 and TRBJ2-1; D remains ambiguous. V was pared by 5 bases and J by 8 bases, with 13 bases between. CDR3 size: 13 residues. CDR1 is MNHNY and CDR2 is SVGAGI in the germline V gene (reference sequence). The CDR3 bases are TGTGCCAGCAGTATCCTAAGGATCGATGAGCAGTTCTTC. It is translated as CASSILRIDEQFF.

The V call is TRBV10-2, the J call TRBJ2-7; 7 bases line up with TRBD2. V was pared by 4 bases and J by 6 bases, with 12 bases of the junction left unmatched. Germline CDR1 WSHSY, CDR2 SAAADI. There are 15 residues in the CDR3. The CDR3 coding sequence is TGCGCCAGCAGTGGTCCGGCAGGGACTACCCGCGAGCAGTACTTC. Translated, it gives CASSGPAGTTREQYF.

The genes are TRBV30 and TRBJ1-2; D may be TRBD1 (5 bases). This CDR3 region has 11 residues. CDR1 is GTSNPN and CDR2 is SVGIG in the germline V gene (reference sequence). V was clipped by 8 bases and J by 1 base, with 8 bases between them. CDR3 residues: CAVQVNYGYTF. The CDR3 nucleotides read TGTGCCGTACAGGTTAACTATGGCTACACCTTC.

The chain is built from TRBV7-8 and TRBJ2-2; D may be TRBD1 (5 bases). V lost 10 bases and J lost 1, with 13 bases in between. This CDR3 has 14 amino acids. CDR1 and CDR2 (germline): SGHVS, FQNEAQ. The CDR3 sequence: CATASGQNTGELFF. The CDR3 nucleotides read TGTGCCACAGCCAGTGGACAGAACACCGGGGAGCTGTTTTTT.

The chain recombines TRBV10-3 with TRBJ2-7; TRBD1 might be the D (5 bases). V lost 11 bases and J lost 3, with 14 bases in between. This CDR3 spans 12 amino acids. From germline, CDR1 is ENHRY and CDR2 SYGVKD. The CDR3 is CAPTPRVYEQYF. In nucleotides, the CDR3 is TGTGCCCCCACACCCAGGGTCTACGAGCAGTACTTC.

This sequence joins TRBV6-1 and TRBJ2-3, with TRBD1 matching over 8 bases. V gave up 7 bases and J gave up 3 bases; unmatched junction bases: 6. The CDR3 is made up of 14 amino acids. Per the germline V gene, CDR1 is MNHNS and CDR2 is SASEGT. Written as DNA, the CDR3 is TGTGCCAGCAAGGACAGGGTGGGAACAGATACGCAGTATTTT. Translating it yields CASKDRVGTDTQYF.

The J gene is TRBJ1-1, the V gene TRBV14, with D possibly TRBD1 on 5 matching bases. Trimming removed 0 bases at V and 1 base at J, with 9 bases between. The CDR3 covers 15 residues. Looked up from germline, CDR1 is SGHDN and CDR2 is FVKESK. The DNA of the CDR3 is TGTGCCAGCAGCCAAGATGCAGGGACGAACACTGAAGCTTTCTTT. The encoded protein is CASSQDAGTNTEAFF.

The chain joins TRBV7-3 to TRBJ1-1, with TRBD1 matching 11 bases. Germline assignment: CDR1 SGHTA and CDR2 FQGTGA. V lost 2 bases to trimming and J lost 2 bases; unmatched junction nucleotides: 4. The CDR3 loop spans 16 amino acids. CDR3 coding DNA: TGTGCCAGCAGCTTAGTAGGACAGGGGGCAAACACTGAAGCTTTCTTT. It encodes CASSLVGQGANTEAFF.

This CDR3 reads CASSQKLGGQETQYF. The CDR3 region has the DNA TGTGCCAGCAGCCAAAAGCTCGGGGGCCAAGAGACCCAGTACTTC. The chain carries TRBV14 and TRBJ2-5; D might be TRBD2 (6 bases). Trimming removed 2 bases from V and 1 base from J, with 11 bases in between. The CDR3 is 15 amino acids. Germline-derived CDR1 and CDR2 are SGHDN and FVKESK.

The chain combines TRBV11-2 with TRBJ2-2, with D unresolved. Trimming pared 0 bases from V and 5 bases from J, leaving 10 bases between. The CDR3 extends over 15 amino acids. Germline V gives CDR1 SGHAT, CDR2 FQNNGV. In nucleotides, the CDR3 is TGTGCCAGCAGCTTAGACACAAAGAGAACCGGGGAGCTGTTTTTT. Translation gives CASSLDTKRTGELFF.

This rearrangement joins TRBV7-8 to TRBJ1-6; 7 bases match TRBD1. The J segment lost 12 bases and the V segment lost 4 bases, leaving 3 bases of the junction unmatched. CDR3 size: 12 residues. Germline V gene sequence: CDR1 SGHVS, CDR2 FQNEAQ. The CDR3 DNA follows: TGTGCCAGCAGCTCCCAGGGGGGACCCCTCCACTTT. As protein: CASSSQGGPLHF.

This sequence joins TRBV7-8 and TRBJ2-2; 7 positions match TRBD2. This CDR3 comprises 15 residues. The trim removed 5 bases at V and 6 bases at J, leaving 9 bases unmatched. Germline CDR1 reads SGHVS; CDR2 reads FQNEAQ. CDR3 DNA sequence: TGTGCCAGCAGCCAGCGGGGTTGGGTTTCCGGGGAGCTGTTTTTT. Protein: CASSQRGWVSGELFF.

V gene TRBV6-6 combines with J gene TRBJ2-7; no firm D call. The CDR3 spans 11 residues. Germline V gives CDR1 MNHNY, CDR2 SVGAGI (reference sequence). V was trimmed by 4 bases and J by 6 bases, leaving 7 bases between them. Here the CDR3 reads CASSSQGEQYF. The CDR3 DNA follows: TGTGCCAGCAGTTCCCAAGGCGAGCAGTACTTC.

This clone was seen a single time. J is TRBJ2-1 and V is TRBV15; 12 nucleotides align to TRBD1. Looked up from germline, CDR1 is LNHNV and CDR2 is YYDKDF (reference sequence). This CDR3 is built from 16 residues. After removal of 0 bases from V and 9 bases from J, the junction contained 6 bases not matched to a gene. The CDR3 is CATSREGQGAGSEQFF. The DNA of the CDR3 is TGTGCCACCAGCAGAGAGGGACAGGGGGCGGGTAGTGAGCAGTTCTTC.

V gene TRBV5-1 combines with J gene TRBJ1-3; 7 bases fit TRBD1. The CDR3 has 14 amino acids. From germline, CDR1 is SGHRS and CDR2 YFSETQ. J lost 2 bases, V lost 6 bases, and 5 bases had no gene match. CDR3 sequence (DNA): TGCGCCAGCACGTGGGGACAGCCTGGAAACACCATATATTTT. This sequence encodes CASTWGQPGNTIYF.

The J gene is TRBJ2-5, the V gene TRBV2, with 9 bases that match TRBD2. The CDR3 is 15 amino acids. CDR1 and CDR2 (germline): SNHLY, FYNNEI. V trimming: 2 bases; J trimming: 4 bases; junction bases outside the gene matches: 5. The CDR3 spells CASSETMTSGETQYF. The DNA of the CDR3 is TGTGCCAGCAGTGAAACAATGACTAGCGGAGAGACCCAGTACTTC.

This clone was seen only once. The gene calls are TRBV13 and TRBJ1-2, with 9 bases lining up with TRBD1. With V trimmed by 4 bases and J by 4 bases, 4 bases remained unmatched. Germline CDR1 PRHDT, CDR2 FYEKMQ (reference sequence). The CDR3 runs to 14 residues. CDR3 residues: CASSSGQGFYGYTF. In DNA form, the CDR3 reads TGTGCCAGCAGCTCAGGACAGGGGTTCTATGGCTACACCTTC.

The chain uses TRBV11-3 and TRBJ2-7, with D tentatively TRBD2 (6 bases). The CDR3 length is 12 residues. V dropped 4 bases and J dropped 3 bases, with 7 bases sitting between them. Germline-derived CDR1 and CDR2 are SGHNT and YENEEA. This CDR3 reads CASSYGGYEQYF. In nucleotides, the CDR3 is TGTGCCAGCAGCTACGGGGGCTACGAGCAGTACTTC.

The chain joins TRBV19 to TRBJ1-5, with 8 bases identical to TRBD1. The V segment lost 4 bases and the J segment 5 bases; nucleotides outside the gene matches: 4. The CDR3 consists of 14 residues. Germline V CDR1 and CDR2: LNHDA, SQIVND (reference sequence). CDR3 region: CASSTGQGYQPQHF. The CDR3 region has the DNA TGTGCCAGTAGTACCGGACAGGGTTATCAGCCCCAGCATTTT.

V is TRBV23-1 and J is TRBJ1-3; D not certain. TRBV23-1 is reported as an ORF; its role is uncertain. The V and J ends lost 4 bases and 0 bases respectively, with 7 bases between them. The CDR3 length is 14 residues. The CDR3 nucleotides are TGCGCCAGCAGTCCGCGAGACTCTGGAAACACCATATATTTT. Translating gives CASSPRDSGNTIYF.